The clone carrying this TCR beta chain was recorded many times. Its matching antigen is unknown. The junction had 6 bases not matched to a gene; V was cut back by 8 bases and J by 0 bases. Per germline, CDR1 KGHSH and CDR2 LQKENI. The CDR3 loop spans 15 amino acids. These data belong to a study of T-cell memory formation after mild COVID-19. Study as a whole: The study found TCR clusters largely donor specific.

General study results and limits: Pre-infection memory harbored some responding clones, suggesting cross-reactive memory joined. Mainly CM and EM harbored the contracting CD4+ clones; mainly EMRA harbored the CD8+ ones.

Libraries for TCRalpha and TCRbeta carried sample barcodes and unique molecular identifiers via 5'RACE. MiXCR was run by TCRdb on the 5' RACE reads, yielding one entry per CDR3 protein. Among roughly 560,000 distinct CDR3 sequences listed, about 20% were seen once. The material sequenced was PBMCs or a T cell subset sorted from them (not recorded which). The TCR was taken from an adult woman who had mild COVID-19 (a few samples of this study predate the infection). Cell type and time point are not known. The V gene is TRBV18, the J gene TRBJ1-5; 8 nucleotides agree with TRBD1. The CDR3 DNA sequence: TGTGCCAGCAGCCCCCAGGGGGCTAGCAATCAGCCCCAGCATTTT. This sequence encodes CASSPQGASNQPQHF. The full variable domain, in which reference TRBV18 and TRBJ1-5 provide the parts outside the CDR3, is NAGVMQNPRHLVRRRGQEARLRCSPMKGHSHVYWYRQLPEEGLKFMVYLQKENIIDESGMPKERFSAEFPKEGPSILRIQQVVRGDSAAYFCASSPQGASNQPQHFGDGTRLSIL.